One TCR beta chain is described in this entry. The data were taken from a study of cytomegalovirus exposure and HLA in healthy donors. Produced via immunoSEQ multiplex PCR; TCRdb's table is partial and in-frame only. This repertoire shows fewer than 250,000 clones, around four fifths found once; its top ten account for around 5.6%. Germline V lookup: CDR1 SNHLY, CDR2 FYNNEI. With 7 bases removed from V and 1 base from J, the gap between germline ends came to 3 bases. This CDR3 spans 11 amino acids. The receptor's source is a woman under 30 in good health and CMV-seronegative. Source material: PBMCs. The chain links TRBV2 to TRBJ2-3; D gene ambiguous. The CDR3 protein is CASTGTDTQYF. The CDR3 DNA sequence: TGTGCCAGCACCGGCACAGATACGCAGTATTTT.